Listed below are T cell receptor beta chains from one sample, sequenced in a study of cytomegalovirus exposure and HLA in healthy donors. Measured with immunoSEQ multiplex PCR; TCRdb has only the in-frame clones, and not every one. The sample has some 270,000 clones; around 90% are singletons. Material for sequencing was PBMCs. These receptor sequences come from a girl aged 2-9 years in good health and CMV-seronegative. Each CDR3 is given with its conserved first and last residue. D genes are given only for firm matches. The size entry is marked missing in some rows and otherwise reads once, few, many or a size class.

clone_size	j_call	cdr3_length	v_call	d_call	cdr3_aa	cdr3_nt
.	TRBJ2-7	16	TRBV5-1	TRBD2	CASSLGAGRGTYEQYF	TGCGCCAGCAGCTTAGGAGCGGGGCGGGGCACCTACGAGCAGTACTTC
.	TRBJ2-1	10	TRBV7-9	.	CASSLGDLFF	TGTGCCAGCAGCTTAGGAGATCTTTTCTTC
once	TRBJ2-3	12	TRBV7-9	.	CASSLNSGAQYF	TGTGCCAGCAGCTTAAATTCAGGGGCGCAGTATTTT
once	TRBJ1-3	14	TRBV5-4	.	CASSSGGAGNTIYF	TGTGCCAGCAGTTCGGGAGGGGCAGGAAACACCATATATTTT
.	TRBJ2-1	15	TRBV4-1	.	CASSPYRVSYNEQFF	TGCGCCAGCAGCCCATACCGCGTCTCCTACAATGAGCAGTTCTTC
.	TRBJ1-2	16	TRBV7-8	.	CASSLDSVAGYYGYTF	TGTGCCAGCAGCTTAGATTCCGTCGCGGGATACTATGGCTACACCTTC
.	TRBJ1-2	15	TRBV1	.	CTSSQERGGADGYTF	TGCACCAGCAGCCAAGAAAGAGGGGGCGCGGATGGCTACACCTTC
.	TRBJ1-1	13	TRBV11-2	TRBD1	CASNPAGGTEAFF	TGTGCCAGCAACCCAGCAGGGGGCACTGAAGCTTTCTTT
.	TRBJ1-2	14	TRBV28	.	CASSQGRIEYGYTF	TGTGCCAGCAGCCAGGGCAGGATCGAGTATGGCTACACCTTC
.	TRBJ1-5	14	TRBV13	TRBD1	CASSVGTGTQPQHF	TGTGCCAGCAGCGTCGGGACAGGGACTCAGCCCCAGCATTTT
.	TRBJ1-1	11	TRBV29-1	.	CSVDGRVEAFF	TGCAGCGTTGACGGCAGGGTGGAAGCTTTCTTT
.	TRBJ2-7	12	TRBV29-1	.	CSVVDMRHEQYF	TGCAGCGTTGTGGACATGAGGCACGAGCAGTACTTC
.	TRBJ1-1	18	TRBV5-1	.	CASSPARGTDDMNTEAFF	TGCGCCAGCAGCCCAGCCAGAGGGACTGACGACATGAACACTGAAGCTTTCTTT
.	TRBJ1-1	15	TRBV27	.	CASTPVGGPTGEAFF	TGTGCCAGCACCCCTGTGGGGGGGCCGACGGGTGAAGCTTTCTTT
few	TRBJ2-7	19	TRBV7-2	TRBD2	CASSLGPASGRAFNHEQYF	TGTGCCAGCAGCTTAGGTCCGGCTAGCGGGAGGGCCTTCAACCACGAGCAGTACTTC
.	TRBJ1-1	15	TRBV28	TRBD1	CASSLFTGVNTEAFF	TGTGCCAGCAGTTTATTCACAGGGGTGAACACTGAAGCTTTCTTT
.	TRBJ2-1	14	TRBV5-1	TRBD1	CASSPGTGGNEQFF	TGCGCCAGCAGCCCCGGGACAGGGGGCAATGAGCAGTTCTTC
.	TRBJ1-2	15	TRBV5-1	.	CASSLEAEAHYGYTF	TGCGCCAGCAGCTTGGAAGCAGAGGCCCACTATGGCTACACCTTC
.	TRBJ1-2	12	TRBV2	.	CASSEAVQSYTF	TGTGCCAGCAGTGAAGCCGTGCAGAGCTACACCTTC
.	TRBJ1-1	15	TRBV11-1	TRBD1	CASSAGTGSYTEAFF	TGTGCCAGCAGCGCAGGGACAGGGTCGTACACTGAAGCTTTCTTT
few	TRBJ1-2	15	TRBV19	.	CASSTTSPQDISYTF	TGTGCCAGTAGTACCACCTCACCACAGGATATTAGCTACACCTTC
few	TRBJ1-2	13	TRBV27	.	CASRGLEDYGYTF	TGTGCCAGCAGGGGGCTAGAGGACTATGGCTACACCTTC
.	TRBJ1-1	16	TRBV10-3	.	CAISEKVVNGGPEAFF	TGTGCCATCAGTGAGAAAGTGGTTAATGGAGGTCCTGAAGCTTTCTTT
.	TRBJ1-6	14	TRBV9	.	CASSVNWGASPLHF	TGTGCCAGCAGCGTAAACTGGGGCGCGTCACCCCTCCACTTT
.	TRBJ2-7	17	TRBV2	TRBD2	CASSEAVGLAANYEQYF	TGTGCCAGCAGTGAAGCGGTCGGACTAGCGGCCAACTACGAGCAGTACTTC
once	TRBJ2-7	16	TRBV7-9	TRBD1	CSSSGSLDRGPYEQYF	TGTTCCAGCAGCGGATCTCTAGACAGGGGCCCCTACGAGCAGTACTTC
.	TRBJ1-1	14	TRBV6-1	.	CASSEEQGSTEAFF	TGTGCCAGCAGCGAAGAACAGGGATCCACTGAAGCTTTCTTT
once	TRBJ2-2	16	TRBV2	TRBD2	CASSVVGLAGAGELFF	TGTGCCAGCAGTGTTGTGGGACTAGCGGGAGCCGGGGAGCTGTTTTTT
.	TRBJ2-6	17	TRBV5-1	.	CASSLGTKLAGANVLTF	TGCGCCAGCAGCTTGGGGACTAAACTTGCTGGGGCCAACGTCCTGACTTTC
.	TRBJ2-7	15	TRBV19	.	CASSITEGPTHEQYF	TGTGCCAGTAGTATTACAGAGGGTCCGACCCACGAGCAGTACTTC
.	TRBJ1-1	14	TRBV5-6	.	CASTLRPMNTEAFF	TGTGCCAGCACCCTGCGCCCAATGAACACTGAAGCTTTCTTT
.	TRBJ2-7	14	TRBV6-5	.	CASSYSMGRYEQYF	TGTGCCAGCAGTTACTCGATGGGCAGATACGAGCAGTACTTC
.	TRBJ2-5	14	TRBV7-8	.	CASSRTGGGETQYF	TGTGCCAGCAGTCGGACAGGCGGGGGGGAGACCCAGTACTTC
.	TRBJ1-1	14	TRBV19	TRBD1	CASSGQGANTEAFF	TGTGCCAGTAGTGGACAGGGGGCGAACACTGAAGCTTTCTTT
.	TRBJ2-1	16	TRBV9	.	CASSVEGGAPHNEQFF	TGTGCCAGCAGCGTAGAGGGGGGGGCCCCCCACAATGAGCAGTTCTTC
.	TRBJ2-3	16	TRBV5-1	.	CASSSEVATSTDTQYF	TGCGCCAGCAGCTCGGAGGTGGCGACTAGCACAGATACGCAGTATTTT
.	TRBJ2-6	13	TRBV10-2	.	CAAGGSGANVLTF	TGCGCCGCTGGGGGGTCTGGGGCCAACGTCCTGACTTTC
.	TRBJ2-3	16	TRBV6-5	TRBD2	CASSYFPRGGTDTQYF	TGTGCCAGCAGTTACTTCCCGCGGGGGGGCACAGATACGCAGTATTTT
.	TRBJ2-7	15	TRBV4-1	TRBD1	CASSYTLDRVHEQYF	TGCGCCAGCAGCTATACCCTGGACAGGGTCCACGAGCAGTACTTC
.	TRBJ2-7	15	TRBV18	.	CASSPTGQDFHEQYF	TGTGCCAGCTCTCCCACGGGACAAGATTTCCACGAGCAGTACTTC
once	TRBJ2-1	12	TRBV11-3	.	CASSSEGFEQFF	TGTGCCAGCAGCTCGGAGGGGTTTGAGCAGTTCTTC
.	TRBJ2-1	13	TRBV27	.	CASSFPGYNEQFF	TGTGCCAGCAGTTTTCCGGGATACAATGAGCAGTTCTTC